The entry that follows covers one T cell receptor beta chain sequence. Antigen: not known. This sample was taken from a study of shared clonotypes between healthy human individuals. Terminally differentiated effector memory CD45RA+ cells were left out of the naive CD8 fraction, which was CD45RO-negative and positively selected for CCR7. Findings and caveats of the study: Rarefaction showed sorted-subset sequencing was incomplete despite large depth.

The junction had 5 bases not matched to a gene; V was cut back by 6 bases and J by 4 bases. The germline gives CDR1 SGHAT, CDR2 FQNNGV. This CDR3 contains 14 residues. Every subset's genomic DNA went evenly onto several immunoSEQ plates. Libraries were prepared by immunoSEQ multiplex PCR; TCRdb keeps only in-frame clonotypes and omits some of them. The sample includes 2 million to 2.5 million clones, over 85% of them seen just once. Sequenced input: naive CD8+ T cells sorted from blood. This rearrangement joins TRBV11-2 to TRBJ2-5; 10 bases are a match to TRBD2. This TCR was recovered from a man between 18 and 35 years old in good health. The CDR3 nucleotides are TGTGCCAGCAGTCGACGACTAGCGGGAGAGACCCAGTACTTC. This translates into CASSRRLAGETQYF.